The subject of this entry is one T cell receptor (beta chain). No antigen is known for it. The data belong to a study of cytomegalovirus exposure and HLA in healthy donors. The wider study: Among about 190 million T cells, an earlier analysis found 90 million to 130 million unique TCR beta sequences.

PCR amplification relied on 60 Vbeta primers (plus 13 Jbeta primers). Assay: immunoSEQ multiplex PCR; the TCRdb copy retains only in-frame clones and omits some. Of over 150,000 clones in the sample, approximately 67% were seen once. Overall study results and limits: The authors listed some 160 TCR beta chains as cytomegalovirus-associated.

This CDR3 contains 17 residues. Germline-derived CDR1 and CDR2 are MNHEY and SMNVEV (reference sequence). V was shortened by 5 bases and J by 7 bases, with 21 bases between the two germline ends. The receptor's source is a young woman in good health and CMV-seropositive. Sequenced: PBMCs. The chain couples TRBV27 to TRBJ1-6; D not certain. The CDR3 here is CASSRESSDIWNSPLHF. The CDR3 DNA follows: TGTGCCAGCAGTCGCGAAAGTTCTGACATCTGGAATTCACCCCTCCACTTT.